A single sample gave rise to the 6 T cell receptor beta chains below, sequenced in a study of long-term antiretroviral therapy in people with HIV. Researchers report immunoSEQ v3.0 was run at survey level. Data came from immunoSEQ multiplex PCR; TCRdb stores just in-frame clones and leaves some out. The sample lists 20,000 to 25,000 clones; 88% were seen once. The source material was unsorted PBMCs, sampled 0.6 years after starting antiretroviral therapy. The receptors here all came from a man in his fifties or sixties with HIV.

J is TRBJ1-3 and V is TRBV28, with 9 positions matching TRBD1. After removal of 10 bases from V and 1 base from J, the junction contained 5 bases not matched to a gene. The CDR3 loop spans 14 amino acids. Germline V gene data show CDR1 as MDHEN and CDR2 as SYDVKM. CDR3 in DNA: TGTGCCACCGAACAGGGGGCTTCTGGAAACACCATATATTTT. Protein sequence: CATEQGASGNTIYF.

The CDR3 coding sequence is TGTGCCACCAGCAGGGGGGACAGGAGCTCCTACGAGCAGTACTTC. Residues: CATSRGDRSSYEQYF. This chain uses TRBV15 with TRBJ2-7; TRBD1 matches 8 bases. With 3 bases clipped from V and 0 bases from J, the junction kept 4 bases outside the gene matches. The CDR3 sequence is 15 residues long. Germline V gene sequence: CDR1 LNHNV, CDR2 YYDKDF (reference sequence).

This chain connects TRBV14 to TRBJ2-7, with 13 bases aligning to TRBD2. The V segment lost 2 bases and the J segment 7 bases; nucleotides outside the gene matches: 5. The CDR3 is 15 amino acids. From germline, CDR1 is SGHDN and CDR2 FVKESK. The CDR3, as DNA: TGTGCCAGCAGCCAACCGGGACTAGCGGGGTTTGAGCAGTACTTC. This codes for CASSQPGLAGFEQYF.

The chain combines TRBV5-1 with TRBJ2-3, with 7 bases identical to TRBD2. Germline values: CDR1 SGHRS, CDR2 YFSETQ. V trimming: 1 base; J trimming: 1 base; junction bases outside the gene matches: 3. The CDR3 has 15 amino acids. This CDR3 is CASSLQRGGTDTQYF. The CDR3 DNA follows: TGCGCCAGCAGCTTGCAACGGGGGGGCACAGATACGCAGTATTTT.

CDR3 nucleotides: TGTGCCAGCAGCGTAGCTGGGACTTACACCGGGGAGCTGTTTTTT. The encoded protein is CASSVAGTYTGELFF. V and J are TRBV9 and TRBJ2-2; D may be TRBD2 (6 bases). Trimming left V 0 bases short and J 3 bases short, with 9 bases between. Germline V gene sequence: CDR1 SGDLS, CDR2 YYNGEE. This CDR3 contains 15 residues.

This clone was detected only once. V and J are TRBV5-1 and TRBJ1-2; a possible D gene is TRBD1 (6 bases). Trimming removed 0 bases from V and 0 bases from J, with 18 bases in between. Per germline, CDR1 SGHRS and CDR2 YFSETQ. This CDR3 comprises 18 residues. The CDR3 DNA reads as TGCGCCAGCAGCTTGGTCGGTGTCAGGGGAATTTCTAACTATGGCTACACCTTC. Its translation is CASSLVGVRGISNYGYTF.